A selection of T cell receptor beta chains follows, all from one sample in a study of shared clonotypes between healthy human individuals. Libraries were prepared by immunoSEQ multiplex PCR; TCRdb keeps only in-frame clonotypes and omits some of them. In the table there are some 1,900,000 clones, over 85% of which are singletons. Material for sequencing was naive CD8+ T cells sorted from blood. These receptors were taken from a man younger than 35 in good health. Both conserved end residues are part of each CDR3. D genes are given only for firm matches.

CDR3nt: TGCGCCAGCATCCTGGGGACTGAAGCTTTCTTT; CDR3aa: CASILGTEAFF; v_gene: TRBV10-2; j_gene: TRBJ1-1; d_gene: .
CDR3nt: TGTGCCATCAGTGAGCCGCCGATGCACAACCAAGAGACCCAGTACTTC; CDR3aa: CAISEPPMHNQETQYF; v_gene: TRBV10-3; j_gene: TRBJ2-5; d_gene: .
CDR3nt: TGTGCCAGCCCACAGGGCCATGGCTACACCTTC; CDR3aa: CASPQGHGYTF; v_gene: TRBV18; j_gene: TRBJ1-2; d_gene: .
CDR3nt: TGTGCCAGCAGTGACTCGATGAACACTGAAGCTTTCTTT; CDR3aa: CASSDSMNTEAFF; v_gene: TRBV6-4; j_gene: TRBJ1-1; d_gene: .
CDR3nt: TGTGCCAGCAGCTCCTCCTCGGACAGGTTTTGGAGGGAGCAGTACTTC; CDR3aa: CASSSSSDRFWREQYF; v_gene: TRBV7-9; j_gene: TRBJ2-7; d_gene: TRBD1
CDR3nt: TGTGCTAGCAGCGTCCGGGGCACTAACACTGAAGCTTTCTTT; CDR3aa: CASSVRGTNTEAFF; v_gene: TRBV7-7; j_gene: TRBJ1-1; d_gene: .
CDR3nt: TGTGCCAGCAGCAAACTAGTTCCCCAAGAGACCCAGTACTTC; CDR3aa: CASSKLVPQETQYF; v_gene: TRBV7-9; j_gene: TRBJ2-5; d_gene: .
CDR3nt: TGTGCCAGCAGCCCAGGAGGACTAGCGGGCCCACGCGGGTACTTC; CDR3aa: CASSPGGLAGPRGYF; v_gene: TRBV9; j_gene: TRBJ2-7; d_gene: TRBD2
CDR3nt: TGCACCAGCAGCCAAGAGGTAGCGGGACGGGTTTACAATGAGCAGTTCTTC; CDR3aa: CTSSQEVAGRVYNEQFF; v_gene: TRBV1; j_gene: TRBJ2-1; d_gene: .
CDR3nt: TGTGCCAGCAGTTACTTTTCGTCAGGGGGCCTCTATGGCTACACCTTC; CDR3aa: CASSYFSSGGLYGYTF; v_gene: TRBV6-5; j_gene: TRBJ1-2; d_gene: TRBD1
CDR3nt: TGTGCCAGCAGCTTTGGGGCGGGGGGGAATCAGCCCCAGCATTTT; CDR3aa: CASSFGAGGNQPQHF; v_gene: TRBV5-8; j_gene: TRBJ1-5; d_gene: .
CDR3nt: TGTGCCAGTAGTATCACAGTGAACACTGAAGCTTTCTTT; CDR3aa: CASSITVNTEAFF; v_gene: TRBV19; j_gene: TRBJ1-1; d_gene: .
CDR3nt: TGTGCCAGCAGCTTTACTAGCGGGAGTTACGAGCAGTACTTC; CDR3aa: CASSFTSGSYEQYF; v_gene: TRBV7-6; j_gene: TRBJ2-7; d_gene: TRBD2
CDR3nt: TGTGCCAGCAGTTCTCCTGGGGCAGCTCAATCCTCCTACAATGAGCAGTTCTTC; CDR3aa: CASSSPGAAQSSYNEQFF; v_gene: TRBV7-9; j_gene: TRBJ2-1; d_gene: .
CDR3nt: TGCGCCAGCAGCCACTCCGGAACCGAGCAGTACTTC; CDR3aa: CASSHSGTEQYF; v_gene: TRBV4-1; j_gene: TRBJ2-7; d_gene: .